The T cell receptor (beta chain) described here comes from a study of blood T cell repertoires in COVID-19. On the study more broadly: The study drew acute and convalescent COVID-19 samples from the United States, Italy and Spain. From T cells, B-cell-depleted T cells, or PBMCs came the material, which was cDNA or gDNA.

This table comes from immunoSEQ multiplex PCR, and its TCRdb copy is limited to in-frame clones, with some not included. The sample has about 170,000 clones, about four fifths seen once. The germline CDR1 and CDR2 sequences are SQVTM and ANQGSEA. CDR3 length equals 12 residues. V dropped 3 bases and J dropped 10 bases, with 15 bases sitting between them. This clonotype originated in a man aged 18-30 years with active or convalescent COVID-19. V is TRBV29-1 and J is TRBJ1-1; possible D gene TRBD1, 5 bases. The sequenced sample consisted of peripheral blood. CDR3 in DNA: TGCAGCGTTGATCTTGGGGCCGGGGGAGCTTTCTTT. Protein product: CSVDLGAGGAFF.